These 10 T cell receptor beta chains came from one sample sequenced in a study of blood T cell repertoires in COVID-19. Method: immunoSEQ multiplex PCR; TCRdb's copy keeps in-frame clones and lacks some. The sample holds 40,000 to 55,000 clones; about 90% are singletons and the top ten take 6.4%. The sample consisted of peripheral blood. Every receptor here comes from a man in his 70s with active COVID-19.

The chain carries TRBV9 and TRBJ1-5; TRBD1 matches 7 bases. This CDR3 comprises 15 residues. CDR1 and CDR2 from the germline V gene are SGDLS and YYNGEE. The ends lost 0 bases at V and 4 bases at J; junction bases unmatched: 4. The CDR3, as DNA: TGTGCCAGCAGCGTAGGGACAGGCATTAATCAGCCCCAGCATTTT. This gives the protein CASSVGTGINQPQHF.

The chain links TRBV3-1 (or the pseudogene TRBV3-2) to TRBJ1-5; D might be TRBD1 (6 bases). From germline, CDR1 is LGHDT and CDR2 YNNKEL (reference sequence). Trimming removed 1 base from V and 3 bases from J, with 13 bases in between. The CDR3 contains 16 residues. The CDR3 region has the DNA TGTGCCAGCAGCCAAGGGGGGCTTCGATTCAATCAGCCCCAGCATTTT. Encoded protein: CASSQGGLRFNQPQHF.

This sequence joins TRBV3-1 (or the pseudogene TRBV3-2) and TRBJ2-1, with 7 positions matching TRBD2. The junction had 7 bases not matched to a gene; V was cut back by 0 bases and J by 2 bases. The CDR3 extends over 17 amino acids. CDR1 and CDR2 (germline): LGHDT, YNNKEL (reference sequence). As DNA, the CDR3 is TGTGCCAGCAGCCAAGAGCGGGGCACTAGCGCCTACAATGAGCAGTTCTTC. It codes for CASSQERGTSAYNEQFF.

This chain links TRBV7-3 with TRBJ2-5; a weak D match, TRBD1 (6 bases). Germline V gene data show CDR1 as SGHTA and CDR2 as FQGTGA. V was clipped by 8 bases and J by 5 bases, with 21 bases between them. The CDR3 contains 15 residues. The CDR3 DNA follows: TGTGCCAGCGGGGTGGGCCAAGGGGGACCGGAGACCCAGTACTTC. This codes for CASGVGQGGPETQYF.

The chain combines TRBV5-4 with TRBJ2-7; D possibly corresponds to TRBD1 (5 bases). CDR1 SGHNT and CDR2 YYREEE come from the germline V gene (reference sequence). Trimming took off 1 base at V and 4 bases at J, with 9 bases between the two ends. This CDR3 comprises 13 residues. CDR3 nucleotide sequence: TGTGCCAGCAGCTTGCAGGGAAGTTACGAGCAGTACTTC. Translated, it gives CASSLQGSYEQYF.

The V call is TRBV6-5, the J call TRBJ2-2; D is unresolved. V lost 7 bases, J lost 1 base, and 13 bases lay in between. Germline values: CDR1 MNHEY, CDR2 SVGAGI. This CDR3 comprises 15 residues. The CDR3 spells CASKYSPRNTGELFF. CDR3 bases: TGTGCCAGCAAATATTCCCCTAGGAACACCGGGGAGCTGTTTTTT.

The chain couples TRBV6-1 to TRBJ2-1; tentative D call: TRBD1 (5 bases). This CDR3 comprises 14 residues. V dropped 2 bases and J dropped 9 bases, with 14 bases sitting between them. Germline lookup yields CDR1 MNHNS and CDR2 SASEGT. CDR3 amino acids: CASSERWGRVEQFF. DNA for the CDR3: TGTGCCAGCAGTGAAAGATGGGGCAGGGTTGAGCAGTTCTTC.

This clone turned up a few times. The rearrangement joins TRBV7-9 to TRBJ2-7, with TRBD1 as a possible D gene (6 bases). CDR1 and CDR2 (germline): SEHNR, FQNEAQ (reference sequence). Between the trimmed V and J ends, which lost 4 bases and 2 bases, there was a span of 12 bases. The CDR3 totals 14 residues. CDR3 bases: TGTGCCAGCAGCTCAGGGGAAAGGACCTACGAGCAGTACTTC. Encoded protein: CASSSGERTYEQYF. Drawing the rest from reference TRBV7-9 and TRBJ2-7, the complete variable domain is DTGVSQNPRHKITKRGQNVTFRCDPISEHNRLYWYRQTLGQGPEFLTYFQNEAQLEKSRLLSDRFSAERPKGSFSTLEIQRTEQGDSAMYLCASSSGERTYEQYFGPGTRLTVT.

The genes are TRBV5-6 and TRBJ2-2; D is unresolved. The CDR3 runs 17 residues. V lost 0 bases and J 4 bases, leaving 16 bases between the germline ends. The germline CDR1 and CDR2 sequences are SGHDT and YYEEEE. The CDR3 sequence is CASSLVPHFRGTGELFF. For the CDR3, the DNA is TGTGCCAGCAGCTTGGTTCCACACTTTCGCGGCACCGGGGAGCTGTTTTTT. The variable domain in full, completed from reference TRBV5-6 and TRBJ2-2, reads DAGVTQSPTHLIKTRGQQVTLRCSPKSGHDTVSWYQQALGQGPQFIFQYYEEEERQRGNFPDRFSGHQFPNYSSELNVNALLLGDSALYLCASSLVPHFRGTGELFFGEGSRLTVL.

The V gene is TRBV24-1, the J gene TRBJ1-1; TRBD1 matches 11 bases. The CDR3 totals 15 residues. Germline loops: CDR1 KGHDR, CDR2 SFDVKD. Losses at the gene ends were 3 bases for V and 5 bases for J; bases not matched to a gene: 4. The CDR3 reads CATSDTGTGGTEAFF. The DNA for the CDR3 is TGTGCCACCAGTGATACCGGGACAGGGGGGACTGAAGCTTTCTTT.